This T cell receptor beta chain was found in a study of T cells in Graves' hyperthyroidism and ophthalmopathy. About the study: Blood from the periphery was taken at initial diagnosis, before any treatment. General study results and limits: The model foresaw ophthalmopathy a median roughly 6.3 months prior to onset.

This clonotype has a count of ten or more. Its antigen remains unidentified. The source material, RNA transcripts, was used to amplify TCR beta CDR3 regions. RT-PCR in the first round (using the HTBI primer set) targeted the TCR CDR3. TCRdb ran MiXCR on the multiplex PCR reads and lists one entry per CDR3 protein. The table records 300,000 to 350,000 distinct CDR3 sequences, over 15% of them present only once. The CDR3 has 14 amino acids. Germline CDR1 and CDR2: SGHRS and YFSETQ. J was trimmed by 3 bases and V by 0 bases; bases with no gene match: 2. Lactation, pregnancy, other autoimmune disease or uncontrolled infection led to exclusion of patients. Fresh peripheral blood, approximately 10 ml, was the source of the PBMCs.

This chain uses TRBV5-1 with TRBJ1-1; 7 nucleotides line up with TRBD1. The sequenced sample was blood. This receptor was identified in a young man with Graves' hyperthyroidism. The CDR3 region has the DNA TGCGCCAGCAGCTTGGAACAGGGGCACACTGAAGCTTTCTTT. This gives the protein CASSLEQGHTEAFF. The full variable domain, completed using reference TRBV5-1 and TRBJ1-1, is KAGVTQTPRYLIKTRGQQVTLSCSPISGHRSVSWYQQTPGQGLQFLFEYFSETQRNKGNFPGRFSGRQFSNSRSEMNVSTLELGDSALYLCASSLEQGHTEAFFGQGTRLTVV.